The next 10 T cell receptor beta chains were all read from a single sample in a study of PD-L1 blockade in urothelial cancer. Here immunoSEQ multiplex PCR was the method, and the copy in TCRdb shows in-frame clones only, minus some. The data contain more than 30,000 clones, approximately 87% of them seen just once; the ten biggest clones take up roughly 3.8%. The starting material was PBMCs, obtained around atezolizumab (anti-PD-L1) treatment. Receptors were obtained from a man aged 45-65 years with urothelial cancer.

The CDR3 is CASSQVTGSSYEQYF. The DNA of the CDR3 is TGCGCCAGCAGCCAAGTGACAGGGAGCTCCTACGAGCAGTACTTC. The rearrangement joins TRBV4-1 to TRBJ2-7, with 7 nucleotides matching TRBD1. With V trimmed by 1 base and J by 0 bases, 3 bases remained unmatched. Per the germline V gene, CDR1 is MGHRA and CDR2 is YSYEKL. This CDR3 spans 15 amino acids.

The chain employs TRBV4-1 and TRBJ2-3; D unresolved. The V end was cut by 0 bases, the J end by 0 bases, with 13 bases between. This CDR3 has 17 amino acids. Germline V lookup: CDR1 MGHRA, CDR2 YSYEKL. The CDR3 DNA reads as TGCGCCAGCAGCCAAGAATACGCGGTCGCTAGCACAGATACGCAGTATTTT. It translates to CASSQEYAVASTDTQYF.

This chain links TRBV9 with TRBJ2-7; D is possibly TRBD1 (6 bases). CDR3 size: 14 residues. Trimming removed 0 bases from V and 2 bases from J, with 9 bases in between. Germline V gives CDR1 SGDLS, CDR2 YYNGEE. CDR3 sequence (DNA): TGTGCCAGCAGCGTAGGGACAGTTACCTACGAGCAGTACTTC. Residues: CASSVGTVTYEQYF.

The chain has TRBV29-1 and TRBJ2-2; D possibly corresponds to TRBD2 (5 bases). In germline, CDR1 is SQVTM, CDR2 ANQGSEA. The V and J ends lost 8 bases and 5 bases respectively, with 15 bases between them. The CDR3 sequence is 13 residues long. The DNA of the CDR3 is TGCAGCTCACTCTCTCCGGGGACCGGGGAGCTGTTTTTT. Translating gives CSSLSPGTGELFF.

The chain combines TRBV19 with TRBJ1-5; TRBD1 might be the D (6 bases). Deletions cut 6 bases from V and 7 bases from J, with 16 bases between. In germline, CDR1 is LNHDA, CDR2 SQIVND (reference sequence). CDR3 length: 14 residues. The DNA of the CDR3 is TGTGCCAGTAGCCACCCCCCCAGGGGACAGCCCCAGCATTTT. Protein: CASSHPPRGQPQHF.

CDR3 bases: TGTGCCAGCAGCCGGAGGAAAGGGGGCATAGGAAACTACAATGAGCAGTTCTTC. This translates into CASSRRKGGIGNYNEQFF. This chain links TRBV7-3 with TRBJ2-1, with 7 bases that match TRBD1. Germline CDR1 reads SGHTA; CDR2 reads FQGTGA. CDR3 size: 18 residues. Unmatched junction bases numbered 16, after V lost 5 bases and J lost 3 bases. The whole variable domain, remainder taken from reference TRBV7-3 and TRBJ2-1, is GAGVSQTPSNKVTEKGKYVELRCDPISGHTALYWYRQSLGQGPEFLIYFQGTGAADDSGLPNDRFFAVRPEGSVSTLKIQRTERGDSAVYLCASSRRKGGIGNYNEQFFGPGTRLTVL.

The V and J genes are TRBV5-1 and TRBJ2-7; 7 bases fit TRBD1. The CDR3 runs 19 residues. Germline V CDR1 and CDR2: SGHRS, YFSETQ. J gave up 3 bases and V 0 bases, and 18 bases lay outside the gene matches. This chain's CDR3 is CASSLVRAGTEKKNYEQYF. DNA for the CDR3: TGCGCCAGCAGCTTGGTTAGGGCCGGGACAGAAAAAAAGAACTACGAGCAGTACTTC.

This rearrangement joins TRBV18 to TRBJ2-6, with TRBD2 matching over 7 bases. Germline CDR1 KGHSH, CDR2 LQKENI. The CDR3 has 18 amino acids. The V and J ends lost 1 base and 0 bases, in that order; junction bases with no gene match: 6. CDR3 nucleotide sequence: TGTGCCAGCTCACCACTGGGGGGGTTACTCTCTGGGGCCAACGTCCTGACTTTC. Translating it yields CASSPLGGLLSGANVLTF.

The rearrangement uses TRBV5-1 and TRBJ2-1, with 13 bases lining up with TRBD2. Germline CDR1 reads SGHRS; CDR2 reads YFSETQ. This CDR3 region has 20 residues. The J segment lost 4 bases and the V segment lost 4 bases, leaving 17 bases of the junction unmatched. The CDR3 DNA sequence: TGCGCCAGCAGCCTCCTTTCGACTAGCGGGGGGCAAGGGGGATACAATGAGCAGTTCTTC. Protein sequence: CASSLLSTSGGQGGYNEQFF.

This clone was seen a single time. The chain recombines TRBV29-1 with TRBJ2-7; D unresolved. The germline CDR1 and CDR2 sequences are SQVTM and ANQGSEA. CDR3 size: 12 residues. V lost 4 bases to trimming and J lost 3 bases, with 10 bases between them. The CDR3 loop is CSVGPSSYEQYF. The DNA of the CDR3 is TGCAGCGTTGGTCCATCCAGCTACGAGCAGTACTTC.